Each of the 23 T cell receptor beta chains below was sequenced from the same sample in a study of T cell responses to AZD1222 COVID-19 vaccine. TCRdb keeps only in-frame clones here, not all; method: immunoSEQ multiplex PCR. The sample yields roughly 180,000 clones, approximately 91% seen once. The source material was peripheral blood, sampled 28 days after the second AZD1222 dose. These receptors all stem from an adult who received the AZD1222 COVID-19 vaccine.

CDR3 loop: CASSQTGTSYNEQFF. The DNA of the CDR3 is TGTGCCAGCAGTCAAACAGGGACCTCCTACAATGAGCAGTTCTTC. The V and J genes are TRBV6-2 or TRBV6-3 and TRBJ2-1, with D possibly being TRBD1 (6 bases). Trimming took 5 bases from V and 0 from J, leaving 11 bases between them. This CDR3 region has 15 residues. CDR1 and CDR2 (germline): MNHEY, SVGEGT.

The V and J genes are TRBV6-5 and TRBJ2-1, with unresolved D. Trimming removed 6 bases from V and 2 bases from J, with 14 bases in between. Germline lookup yields CDR1 MNHEY and CDR2 SVGAGI. The CDR3 has 15 amino acids. CDR3 DNA: TGTGCCAGCAGGCTGATGGCAGGACCCTACAATGAGCAGTTCTTC. Translation: CASRLMAGPYNEQFF.

The chain couples TRBV19 to TRBJ1-4; 9 bases are shared with TRBD1. The CDR3 length is 15 residues. The germline CDR1 and CDR2 sequences are LNHDA and SQIVND (reference sequence). The V gene end was trimmed by 5 bases and the J gene end by 5 bases; junction bases not matched to a gene: 6. CDR3 nucleotide sequence: TGTGCCAGTAGTGCCTGGACAGGGGAGAATGAAAAACTGTTTTTT. It translates to CASSAWTGENEKLFF.

This clone showed up just a few times. This chain connects TRBV27 to TRBJ2-7, with 8 bases aligning to TRBD1. Looked up from germline, CDR1 is MNHEY and CDR2 is SMNVEV (reference sequence). V lost 5 bases and J lost 0; bases outside the gene matches: 6. The CDR3 totals 15 residues. CDR3 sequence: CASSLGQGFSYEQYF. DNA for the CDR3: TGTGCCAGCAGTCTAGGACAGGGCTTCTCCTACGAGCAGTACTTC.

The rearrangement joins TRBV29-1 to TRBJ1-4; 7 bases fit TRBD1. This CDR3 spans 12 amino acids. Germline loops: CDR1 SQVTM, CDR2 ANQGSEA. With V trimmed by 7 bases and J by 10 bases, 9 bases remained unmatched. CDR3 sequence (DNA): TGCAGCGCCTGGACAGGTGGGAGAAAACTGTTTTTT. Its protein is CSAWTGGRKLFF.

This chain uses TRBV5-8 with TRBJ1-5; D remains ambiguous. The CDR3 totals 15 residues. Germline loops: CDR1 SGHTS, CDR2 YDEGEE. The V gene lost 2 bases and the J gene lost 6 bases, with 15 bases spanning the gap. The CDR3 bases are TGTGCCAGCAGCTTACAAGTCCTACGAGGTCAGCCCCAGCATTTT. Its protein product is CASSLQVLRGQPQHF.

This clone was counted only a few times. The V gene is TRBV7-3, the J gene TRBJ2-3; 7 nucleotides line up with TRBD2. Per germline, CDR1 SGHTA and CDR2 FQGTGA. V lost 5 bases, J lost 0 bases, and 8 bases stayed unmatched. CDR3 length: 16 amino acids. The CDR3: CASSPGLIKSTDTQYF. The CDR3 bases are TGTGCCAGCAGCCCGGGACTAATAAAAAGCACAGATACGCAGTATTTT. The variable domain in full, with the rest retrieved from reference TRBV7-3 and TRBJ2-3, is GAGVSQTPSNKVTEKGKYVELRCDPISGHTALYWYRQSLGQGPEFLIYFQGTGAADDSGLPNDRFFAVRPEGSVSTLKIQRTERGDSAVYLCASSPGLIKSTDTQYFGPGTRLTVL.

J is TRBJ2-5 and V is TRBV18, with a weak D call TRBD1 (6 bases). This CDR3 has 13 residues. The germline V gene has CDR1 KGHSH and CDR2 LQKENI. With 6 bases removed from V and 4 bases from J, the gap between germline ends came to 12 bases. CDR3 in amino acids: CASSPDRRETQYF. CDR3 coding DNA: TGTGCCAGCTCGCCCGACAGGCGAGAGACCCAGTACTTC. Full variable domain (rest looked up from reference TRBV18 and TRBJ2-5): NAGVMQNPRHLVRRRGQEARLRCSPMKGHSHVYWYRQLPEEGLKFMVYLQKENIIDESGMPKERFSAEFPKEGPSILRIQQVVRGDSAAYFCASSPDRRETQYFGPGTRLLVL.

V is TRBV7-9 and J is TRBJ1-2; a possible D gene is TRBD1 (6 bases). The CDR3 has 12 amino acids. The germline V gene has CDR1 SEHNR and CDR2 FQNEAQ (reference sequence). With 5 bases removed from V and 8 bases from J, the gap between germline ends came to 12 bases. The CDR3 nucleotides read TGTGCCAGCAGCCTCACAGGGTACGGCTACACCTTC. Protein: CASSLTGYGYTF.

The rearrangement uses TRBV6-5 and TRBJ1-3, with 8 nucleotides matching TRBD1. CDR1 MNHEY and CDR2 SVGAGI come from the germline V gene. The CDR3 is 15 amino acids. V was pared by 2 bases and J by 4 bases, with 4 bases of the junction left unmatched. The CDR3 loop is CASSYGRGQGNTIYF. As DNA, the CDR3 is TGTGCCAGCAGTTACGGCAGGGGGCAAGGAAACACCATATATTTT.

The V and J genes are TRBV27 and TRBJ1-5; D is perhaps TRBD1 (5 bases). Trimming stripped 4 bases from V and 0 bases from J, with 10 bases between. CDR3 length equals 15 residues. From germline, CDR1 is MNHEY and CDR2 SMNVEV (reference sequence). CDR3 in amino acids: CASSWDGNSNQPQHF. In DNA form, the CDR3 reads TGTGCCAGCAGTTGGGACGGAAATAGCAATCAGCCCCAGCATTTT.

The CDR3 DNA reads TGTGCCAGCAGCTTGATAGCAGGGGGGGATGGCTACACCTTC. It translates to CASSLIAGGDGYTF. The rearrangement joins TRBV5-6 to TRBJ1-2; 7 bases map to TRBD1. J gave up 6 bases and V 1 base, and 6 bases lay outside the gene matches. The CDR3 has 14 amino acids. Germline assignment: CDR1 SGHDT and CDR2 YYEEEE.

The chain employs TRBV3-1 (or the pseudogene TRBV3-2) and TRBJ2-7; TRBD1 aligns across 8 bases. V was pared by 4 bases and J by 5 bases, with 1 base of the junction left unmatched. The germline V gene encodes CDR1 LGHDT and CDR2 YNNKEL (reference sequence). The CDR3 consists of 12 residues. The CDR3: CASSRQGNEQYF. The CDR3 region has the DNA TGTGCCAGCAGCCGACAGGGGAACGAGCAGTACTTC.

The chain carries TRBV6-5 and TRBJ2-7; 7 bases are a match to TRBD2. Trimming at V came to 5 bases and at J to 0 bases, leaving 4 bases not matched to a gene. Germline V gene lookup returns CDR1 MNHEY and CDR2 SVGAGI. The CDR3 sequence is 14 residues long. The CDR3 reads CASSLAAFSYEQYF. Written as DNA, the CDR3 is TGTGCCAGCAGTCTAGCGGCCTTCTCCTACGAGCAGTACTTC.

The chain is built from TRBV19 and TRBJ2-3, with a possible D match to TRBD2 (6 bases). The germline V and J ends were trimmed by 3 bases and 2 bases, with 12 bases remaining between them. Germline-derived CDR1 and CDR2 are LNHDA and SQIVND (reference sequence). This CDR3 region has 15 residues. CDR3 sequence: CASSMGGRVTDTQYF. The CDR3 nucleotides are TGTGCCAGTAGTATGGGAGGACGTGTCACAGATACGCAGTATTTT.

The chain couples TRBV19 to TRBJ1-1; D unresolved. V was cut by 3 bases and J by 4 bases, with 12 bases left in between. The CDR3 has 14 amino acids. CDR1 is LNHDA, CDR2 SQIVND, per germline (reference sequence). CDR3 region: CASSIGRVVTEAFF. The CDR3 coding sequence is TGTGCCAGTAGTATCGGTAGGGTTGTCACTGAAGCTTTCTTT.

The CDR3 loop reads CASSYSTGPYEQYF. The CDR3 DNA reads TGTGCCAGCAGTTACTCGACAGGACCCTACGAGCAGTACTTC. J is TRBJ2-7 and V is TRBV6-5, with a weak D call TRBD1 (6 bases). V lost 0 bases and J lost 2, with 8 bases in between. CDR1 and CDR2 (germline): MNHEY, SVGAGI. The CDR3 is made up of 14 amino acids.

The chain employs TRBV7-9 and TRBJ1-1; 7 bases line up with TRBD1. This CDR3 is built from 19 residues. Germline trimming cut 2 bases from V and 6 bases from J; bases unmatched to any gene: 21. Germline CDR1 SEHNR, CDR2 FQNEAQ (reference sequence). CDR3 DNA: TGTGCCAGCAGCTTAACGTGGGGAGGGGGCTCCGCCCTACGGCCTGAAGCTTTCTTT. This encodes CASSLTWGGGSALRPEAFF.

This clone is labeled medium-sized (0.01 to 0.1%). The chain carries TRBV14 and TRBJ2-7, with D perhaps being TRBD1 or TRBD2 (5 bases each). Germline loops: CDR1 SGHDN, CDR2 FVKESK. The length of the CDR3 is 15 residues. V lost 3 bases, J lost 5 bases, and 17 bases lay in between. The CDR3 nucleotides read TGTGCCAGCAGCCAGAGTGAGGGGAGTGGGAACGAGCAGTACTTC. Translated, it gives CASSQSEGSGNEQYF.

The J gene is TRBJ2-2, the V gene TRBV9; D remains unclear. Germline values: CDR1 SGDLS, CDR2 YYNGEE. Trimming took 4 bases from V and 5 from J, leaving 18 bases between them. The CDR3 sequence is 16 residues long. The DNA of the CDR3 is TGTGCCAGCAGCTACCAACCAGAAACCGGTACCGGGGAGCTGTTTTTT. Its translation is CASSYQPETGTGELFF.

J is TRBJ1-1 and V is TRBV6-5; D perhaps matches TRBD1 (6 bases). Trimming left V 0 bases short and J 6 bases short, with 14 bases between. Germline V lookup: CDR1 MNHEY, CDR2 SVGAGI. CDR3 length equals 15 residues. Here the CDR3 DNA reads TGTGCCAGCAGTTACTCGAGAGGGGGAGGATCTGAAGCTTTCTTT. It codes for CASSYSRGGGSEAFF.

The rearrangement uses TRBV5-1 and TRBJ2-7; 10 nucleotides align to TRBD2. V dropped 2 bases and J dropped 4; count of bases not matched to a gene: 6. Germline CDR1 reads SGHRS; CDR2 reads YFSETQ. This CDR3 contains 15 residues. This chain's CDR3 is CASSLKAGGPYEQYF. DNA of the CDR3: TGCGCCAGCAGCTTAAAAGCGGGAGGGCCGTACGAGCAGTACTTC.

The chain couples TRBV21-1 to TRBJ1-1; the table's D call of TRBD1 was not tested on the DNA. TRBV21-1 corresponds to a pseudogene. The CDR3 consists of 13 residues. CDR3 nucleotides: TGTGCCAGCCGCACACACTACAGGGATGAAGCTTTCTTT. Amino acid sequence: CASRTHYRDEAFF.